This T cell receptor (beta chain) was captured in a study of shared clonotypes between healthy human individuals. V dropped 11 bases and J dropped 2 bases, with 15 bases sitting between them. The CDR3 runs to 13 residues. The assay was immunoSEQ multiplex PCR, and TCRdb's table has in-frame clones only and misses some. The profile covers over a million clones, with around 97% appearing a single time and approximately 1.1% taken by the ten largest. Sequencing input: naive CD4+ T cells sorted from blood. The subset here: CD45RA+ positively selected. This receptor was taken from a man aged 25-45 years in good health. This chain connects TRBV23-1 to TRBJ2-5; D unresolved. TRBV23-1 is noted as an ORF with a role that remains uncertain. The CDR3 sequence is CAPFQKQQETQYF. The CDR3 DNA reads TGCGCCCCTTTTCAGAAACAACAAGAGACCCAGTACTTC.